This TCR beta chain came from a study of blood T cell repertoires in COVID-19. Looking at the study overall: The United States, Italy and Spain were the sources of the acute and convalescent COVID-19 samples. PBMCs, B-cell-depleted T cells, or T cells were the source of the cDNA or gDNA that made up the material.

Enrollment of patients from Seattle took place during active infection, with longitudinal follow-up. In the study's own analysis: The authors estimated nucleated cell counts from reference gene primer amplification. The repertoire was sequenced with immunoSEQ multiplex PCR; TCRdb's copy has only in-frame clones and lacks some. V and J calls and clone size are as listed in that table; D and trimming were resolved from the DNA. The sample carries 40,000 to 45,000 clones, 85% to 90% recorded once. The junction had 4 bases not matched to a gene; V was cut back by 5 bases and J by 4 bases. Germline values: CDR1 WNHNN, CDR2 SYGVQD (reference sequence). The CDR3 covers 14 residues.

This clonotype was obtained from a middle-aged man with COVID-19, enrolled during active disease. The sample consisted of peripheral blood. The J gene is TRBJ2-7, the V gene TRBV10-1; 11 bases are a match to TRBD2. The CDR3 bases are TGCGCCAGCAGTATGGGACTAGCGGAATACGAGCAGTACTTC. It specifies CASSMGLAEYEQYF.